This T cell receptor beta chain was retrieved from a study of shared clonotypes between healthy human individuals. The table lists this clone with a count of one. What it recognizes is unknown. The authors ran the assay at deep level. The protocol was immunoSEQ multiplex PCR, while the TCRdb copy is restricted to in-frame clones and leaves out a portion. Of some 2.1 million clones listed, around 95% were seen once; the top ten hold approximately 0.13%. Germline trimming cut 5 bases from V and 5 bases from J; bases unmatched to any gene: 5. Germline CDR1 is GTSNPN and CDR2 is SVGIG (reference sequence). The CDR3 has 12 residues. General observations from the study: Non-shared clonotypes had lower generation probabilities than those shared by all four donors.

The rearrangement links TRBV30 to TRBJ2-5; 7 bases agree with TRBD2. The TCR originated in a man aged 18-30 years in good health. The source material was naive CD4+ T cells sorted from blood. Subset given: CD45RA+ positively selected. CDR3 residues: CAWGGSRETQYF. The CDR3 bases are TGTGCCTGGGGCGGGAGTCGGGAGACCCAGTACTTC.